The 5 T cell receptor beta chains presented below share a single source sample, sequenced in a study of blood T cell repertoires in COVID-19. Using immunoSEQ multiplex PCR, the repertoire was profiled, and TCRdb retains in-frame clones only, with some absent. The sample gives about 490,000 clones, approximately 83% of which show up once; about 3.2% is in the top ten. Sequences were obtained from peripheral blood. These receptors all stem from a human donor in a cohort sampled during active COVID-19.

The J gene is TRBJ2-7, the V gene TRBV11-2; TRBD2 agrees at 7 bases. Germline V gene sequence: CDR1 SGHAT, CDR2 FQNNGV. The CDR3 extends over 15 amino acids. With V trimmed by 2 bases and J by 3 bases, 7 bases remained unmatched. The CDR3 nucleotides are TGTGCCAGCAGCTTACTAGCGGTTTCTAACTACGAGCAGTACTTC. Its translation is CASSLLAVSNYEQYF.

As DNA, the CDR3 is TGTGCCAGCAGCCAGGACAGGGGGCTGGCCGAGCAGTACTTC. As protein: CASSQDRGLAEQYF. The gene calls are TRBV2 and TRBJ2-7; 11 bases map to TRBD1. The CDR3 is 14 amino acids. CDR1 is SNHLY and CDR2 is FYNNEI in the germline V gene. J was trimmed by 6 bases and V by 6 bases; bases with no gene match: 7.

The chain joins TRBV19 to TRBJ2-7; 7 bases map to TRBD1. The J segment lost 9 bases and the V segment lost 4 bases, leaving 9 bases of the junction unmatched. Germline CDR1 reads LNHDA; CDR2 reads SQIVND (reference sequence). This CDR3 spans 13 amino acids. The CDR3 protein is CASSTGQEGRQYF. Here the CDR3 DNA reads TGTGCCAGTAGTACAGGACAGGAAGGTCGGCAGTACTTC.

This clone was detected a few times. The chain recombines TRBV4-3 with TRBJ2-2, with 8 bases that match TRBD1. The CDR3 has 15 residues. V lost 3 bases to trimming and J lost 2 bases; unmatched junction nucleotides: 2. The V gene's germline CDR1 is LGHNA and CDR2 YSLEER. The CDR3 sequence: CASSQDRDNTGELFF. CDR3 nucleotides: TGCGCCAGCAGCCAGGACAGGGATAACACCGGGGAGCTGTTTTTT.

This clone was observed a single time. This chain connects TRBV4-1 to TRBJ2-3; 9 nucleotides match TRBD2. The trim removed 3 bases at V and 0 bases at J, leaving 7 bases unmatched. This CDR3 contains 17 residues. The V gene's germline CDR1 is MGHRA and CDR2 YSYEKL. The CDR3 is CASSQPRLAASTDTQYF. In DNA, the CDR3 is TGCGCCAGCAGCCAGCCACGACTAGCGGCGAGCACAGATACGCAGTATTTT.